This is a list of T cell receptor beta chains from one sample in a study of Graves' ophthalmopathy and Graves' hyperthyroidism. TCRdb re-called the multiplex PCR reads through MiXCR, storing one row per CDR3 protein. The table shows under 400,000 distinct CDR3 sequences, with roughly 17% occurring only once. Sequencing was done on a sample of peripheral blood. All receptors come from an adult man with Graves' ophthalmopathy. CDR3s include the opening cysteine and the closing phenylalanine or tryptophan. A D gene is named only where the DNA matches it firmly. For some rows the clone size is stated as once, few or many, or as a class when expanded; others skip it.

v_gene: TRBV6-1; d_gene: -; j_gene: TRBJ1-1; abundance: many; CDR3aa: CASSEFRSRVITEAFF; CDR3nt: TGTGCCAGCAGTGAATTTCGGTCCAGGGTGATCACTGAAGCTTTCTTT
v_gene: TRBV18; d_gene: -; j_gene: TRBJ1-5; abundance: -; CDR3aa: CASSPPWGTPERNQPQHF; CDR3nt: TGTGCCAGCTCACCACCGTGGGGGACCCCGGAGAGGAATCAGCCCCAGCATTTT
v_gene: TRBV6-5; d_gene: -; j_gene: TRBJ1-5; abundance: many; CDR3aa: CASSNLARDSNQPQHF; CDR3nt: TGTGCCAGCAGTAACCTCGCCCGGGATAGCAATCAGCCCCAGCATTTT
v_gene: TRBV20-1; d_gene: TRBD2; j_gene: TRBJ2-2; abundance: many; CDR3aa: CSARALAVNTGELFF; CDR3nt: TGCAGTGCTAGAGCACTAGCGGTGAACACCGGGGAGCTGTTTTTT
v_gene: TRBV7-9; d_gene: -; j_gene: TRBJ2-7; abundance: -; CDR3aa: CASSFLQDEQYF; CDR3nt: TGTGCCAGCAGCTTTCTTCAGGACGAGCAGTACTTC
v_gene: TRBV11-2; d_gene: TRBD1; j_gene: TRBJ2-7; abundance: many; CDR3aa: CASSSRTGAGNYEQYF; CDR3nt: TGTGCCAGCAGCTCTCGGACAGGGGCTGGAAACTACGAGCAGTACTTC
v_gene: TRBV6-1; d_gene: TRBD2; j_gene: TRBJ2-2; abundance: -; CDR3aa: CASSHRLATGELFF; CDR3nt: TGTGCCAGCAGCCACAGACTAGCCACCGGGGAGCTGTTTTTT
v_gene: TRBV6-9; d_gene: TRBD1; j_gene: TRBJ2-7; abundance: many; CDR3aa: CASSSPGTGYNEQYF; CDR3nt: TGTGCCAGCAGTAGCCCCGGGACAGGGTACAACGAGCAGTACTTC
v_gene: TRBV7-2; d_gene: -; j_gene: TRBJ1-6; abundance: many; CDR3aa: CASSGRGVAPLHF; CDR3nt: TGTGCCAGCAGCGGACGAGGGGTGGCACCCCTCCACTTT
v_gene: TRBV15; d_gene: -; j_gene: TRBJ1-2; abundance: many; CDR3aa: CATSREEGGRNGYTF; CDR3nt: TGTGCCACCAGCAGAGAGGAGGGGGGGCGAAATGGCTACACCTTC
v_gene: TRBV4-1; d_gene: -; j_gene: TRBJ2-6; abundance: many; CDR3aa: CASSPRTVDSGANVLTF; CDR3nt: TGCGCCAGCAGCCCTCGGACAGTTGACTCTGGGGCCAACGTCCTGACTTTC
v_gene: TRBV2; d_gene: -; j_gene: TRBJ2-7; abundance: few; CDR3aa: CASSLTRGNYEQYF; CDR3nt: TGTGCCAGCAGCCTCACGCGGGGAAACTACGAGCAGTACTTC
v_gene: TRBV30; d_gene: -; j_gene: TRBJ2-7; abundance: many; CDR3aa: CAWRALRDNPYEQYF; CDR3nt: TGTGCCTGGAGGGCCTTGCGGGACAACCCCTACGAGCAGTACTTC
v_gene: TRBV6-1; d_gene: TRBD2; j_gene: TRBJ2-7; abundance: many; CDR3aa: CASSRASRTSPGEQYF; CDR3nt: TGTGCCAGCAGTCGAGCTTCTCGGACTAGTCCCGGCGAGCAGTACTTC
v_gene: TRBV12-3/TRBV12-4; d_gene: -; j_gene: TRBJ2-5; abundance: few; CDR3aa: CASSLDSGGGTQYF; CDR3nt: TGTGCCAGCAGTTTAGATAGCGGAGGGGGGACCCAGTACTTC
v_gene: TRBV5-1; d_gene: TRBD1; j_gene: TRBJ1-2; abundance: many; CDR3aa: CASSSWTGGYGYTF; CDR3nt: TGCGCCAGCAGCTCCTGGACAGGGGGGTATGGCTACACCTTC
v_gene: TRBV12-3/TRBV12-4; d_gene: -; j_gene: TRBJ2-7; abundance: many; CDR3aa: CASSWGLSYEQYF; CDR3nt: TGTGCCAGCAGTTGGGGTCTCTCCTACGAGCAGTACTTC
v_gene: TRBV14; d_gene: TRBD1; j_gene: TRBJ1-1; abundance: many; CDR3aa: CASSQYRGIRFEAFF; CDR3nt: TGTGCCAGCAGCCAGTACAGGGGAATCCGCTTTGAAGCTTTCTTT
v_gene: TRBV4-1; d_gene: TRBD1; j_gene: TRBJ2-7; abundance: -; CDR3aa: CASSQEGTGAYEQYF; CDR3nt: TGCGCCAGCAGCCAAGAAGGAACAGGGGCGTACGAGCAGTACTTC
v_gene: TRBV6-5; d_gene: TRBD1; j_gene: TRBJ1-2; abundance: many; CDR3aa: CASITGTGWYGYTF; CDR3nt: TGTGCCAGCATAACCGGGACAGGGTGGTATGGCTACACCTTC
v_gene: TRBV11-2; d_gene: TRBD2; j_gene: TRBJ2-7; abundance: many; CDR3aa: CASSSRLAGREQYF; CDR3nt: TGTGCCAGCAGCTCTAGACTAGCTGGACGTGAGCAGTACTTC
v_gene: TRBV7-2; d_gene: -; j_gene: TRBJ1-6; abundance: -; CDR3aa: CASSLGAAGVTIFPLHF; CDR3nt: TGTGCCAGCAGCTTAGGAGCGGCGGGGGTTACCATATTTCCCCTCCACTTT
v_gene: TRBV6-5; d_gene: -; j_gene: TRBJ1-5; abundance: many; CDR3aa: CASSPQVRPQHF; CDR3nt: TGTGCCAGCAGTCCCCAGGTCCGGCCCCAGCATTTT
v_gene: TRBV20-1; d_gene: -; j_gene: TRBJ2-7; abundance: many; CDR3aa: CSARGEGYEQYF; CDR3nt: TGCAGTGCTAGAGGGGAAGGATACGAGCAGTACTTC
v_gene: TRBV5-1; d_gene: -; j_gene: TRBJ2-5; abundance: few; CDR3aa: CASSLFLGSQETQYF; CDR3nt: TGCGCCAGCAGCTTGTTTCTCGGCAGCCAAGAGACCCAGTACTTC
v_gene: TRBV20-1; d_gene: TRBD1; j_gene: TRBJ1-3; abundance: many; CDR3aa: CSAGGTGAGNTIYF; CDR3nt: TGCAGTGCGGGGGGGACAGGGGCTGGAAACACCATATATTTT
v_gene: TRBV28; d_gene: -; j_gene: TRBJ1-5; abundance: many; CDR3aa: CASTSIDSNQPQHF; CDR3nt: TGTGCCAGCACCTCGATAGATTCCAATCAGCCCCAGCATTTT
v_gene: TRBV7-2; d_gene: TRBD2; j_gene: TRBJ2-7; abundance: few; CDR3aa: CASTPGLAGEQYF; CDR3nt: TGTGCCAGCACGCCTGGACTAGCGGGTGAGCAGTACTTC
v_gene: TRBV4-2; d_gene: -; j_gene: TRBJ1-2; abundance: many; CDR3aa: CASSQASRDNYGYTF; CDR3nt: TGTGCCAGCAGCCAGGCTTCCCGGGACAACTATGGCTACACCTTC
v_gene: TRBV9; d_gene: -; j_gene: TRBJ2-7; abundance: many; CDR3aa: CASSPSSFGVLPYEQYF; CDR3nt: TGTGCCAGCAGCCCCAGTAGCTTTGGGGTCCTACCCTACGAGCAGTACTTC
v_gene: TRBV9; d_gene: TRBD2; j_gene: TRBJ2-7; abundance: many; CDR3aa: CASSRQTSGTYEQYF; CDR3nt: TGTGCCAGCAGCCGTCAGACTAGCGGGACTTACGAGCAGTACTTC
v_gene: TRBV20-1; d_gene: -; j_gene: TRBJ2-5; abundance: few; CDR3aa: CSARDLRGQETQYF; CDR3nt: TGCAGTGCTAGAGATCTACGGGGCCAAGAGACCCAGTACTTC
v_gene: TRBV18; d_gene: TRBD1; j_gene: TRBJ1-1; abundance: -; CDR3aa: CASSLDRETEAFF; CDR3nt: TGTGCCAGCTCACTGGACAGGGAGACTGAAGCTTTCTTT
v_gene: TRBV6-1; d_gene: -; j_gene: TRBJ2-5; abundance: -; CDR3aa: CAISGDQETQYF; CDR3nt: TGTGCTATTAGCGGAGACCAAGAGACCCAGTACTTC
v_gene: TRBV7-9; d_gene: TRBD1; j_gene: TRBJ1-1; abundance: many; CDR3aa: CASSQTWTGGTEAFF; CDR3nt: TGTGCCAGCAGCCAAACATGGACAGGGGGCACTGAAGCTTTCTTT
v_gene: TRBV19; d_gene: -; j_gene: TRBJ2-5; abundance: -; CDR3aa: CASSGEGRQETQYF; CDR3nt: TGTGCCAGTAGTGGAGAGGGAAGACAAGAGACCCAGTACTTC
v_gene: TRBV20-1; d_gene: -; j_gene: TRBJ2-5; abundance: many; CDR3aa: CSARSLSDTIQETQYF; CDR3nt: TGCAGTGCTAGGTCTTTGTCAGATACCATCCAAGAGACCCAGTACTTC
v_gene: TRBV20-1; d_gene: -; j_gene: TRBJ2-7; abundance: many; CDR3aa: CSANARAVSSYEQYF; CDR3nt: TGCAGTGCTAACGCGAGAGCGGTAAGCTCCTACGAGCAGTACTTC
v_gene: TRBV6-1; d_gene: TRBD1; j_gene: TRBJ2-7; abundance: many; CDR3aa: CASRPTGLSEQYF; CDR3nt: TGTGCCAGCAGACCGACAGGGTTGAGCGAGCAGTACTTC
v_gene: TRBV20-1; d_gene: TRBD2; j_gene: TRBJ2-7; abundance: many; CDR3aa: CSALHSGRAKEQYF; CDR3nt: TGCAGTGCTTTACATAGCGGGAGGGCTAAAGAGCAGTACTTC
v_gene: TRBV6-5; d_gene: -; j_gene: TRBJ1-1; abundance: few; CDR3aa: CASSYSSRNTEAFF; CDR3nt: TGTGCCAGCAGTTACTCGTCGCGGAACACTGAAGCTTTCTTT
v_gene: TRBV27; d_gene: TRBD1; j_gene: TRBJ1-1; abundance: many; CDR3aa: CASSIIPGQGARAFF; CDR3nt: TGTGCCAGCAGTATAATACCGGGACAGGGGGCGCGGGCTTTCTTT
v_gene: TRBV12-3/TRBV12-4; d_gene: -; j_gene: TRBJ2-6; abundance: -; CDR3aa: CASTRPSGANVLNF; CDR3nt: TGTGCCAGCACCCGACCATCTGGGGCCAACGTCCTGAATTTC
v_gene: TRBV6-5; d_gene: TRBD2; j_gene: TRBJ2-7; abundance: many; CDR3aa: CASSYSSGLAGDEQYF; CDR3nt: TGTGCCAGCAGTTACTCGAGCGGACTAGCGGGAGACGAGCAGTACTTC
v_gene: TRBV4-1; d_gene: -; j_gene: TRBJ2-2; abundance: many; CDR3aa: CASSQEGLGAPNTGELFF; CDR3nt: TGCGCCAGCAGCCAGGAAGGGTTAGGGGCTCCGAACACCGGGGAGCTGTTTTTT
v_gene: TRBV5-1; d_gene: -; j_gene: TRBJ1-6; abundance: many; CDR3aa: CASSRLQTGDNSPLHF; CDR3nt: TGCGCCAGCAGCCGACTCCAGACAGGCGATAATTCACCCCTCCACTTT
v_gene: TRBV5-1; d_gene: TRBD2; j_gene: TRBJ2-3; abundance: many; CDR3aa: CASSFPPSGSGDTQYF; CDR3nt: TGCGCCAGCAGCTTCCCTCCTAGCGGGAGTGGGGATACGCAGTATTTT
v_gene: TRBV6-1; d_gene: -; j_gene: TRBJ2-2; abundance: many; CDR3aa: CASTTPGGAFTGELFF; CDR3nt: TGTGCCAGCACCACTCCGGGGGGCGCTTTCACCGGGGAGCTGTTTTTT
v_gene: TRBV10-3; d_gene: TRBD1; j_gene: TRBJ1-2; abundance: many; CDR3aa: CAIGKDRALGYTF; CDR3nt: TGTGCCATCGGCAAGGACAGGGCACTTGGCTACACCTTC
v_gene: TRBV4-2; d_gene: -; j_gene: TRBJ1-1; abundance: -; CDR3aa: CASSLTNAGNTEAFF; CDR3nt: TGTGCCAGCAGCCTTACCAACGCGGGGAACACTGAAGCTTTCTTT
v_gene: TRBV4-1; d_gene: TRBD1; j_gene: TRBJ2-5; abundance: few; CDR3aa: CASSQKELGQGYVETQYF; CDR3nt: TGCGCCAGCAGCCAAAAGGAACTAGGACAGGGGTACGTGGAGACCCAGTACTTC
v_gene: TRBV7-8; d_gene: -; j_gene: TRBJ1-5; abundance: once; CDR3aa: CASSFGTLDQPQHF; CDR3nt: TGTGCCAGCAGCTTTGGGACATTGGATCAGCCCCAGCATTTT
v_gene: TRBV12-3/TRBV12-4; d_gene: TRBD1; j_gene: TRBJ1-1; abundance: -; CDR3aa: CASTPDTGGAVSDTEAFF; CDR3nt: TGTGCCAGCACCCCCGACACAGGGGGCGCGGTTTCTGACACTGAAGCTTTCTTT
v_gene: TRBV7-9; d_gene: -; j_gene: TRBJ2-3; abundance: many; CDR3aa: CASTLAPRTDTQYF; CDR3nt: TGTGCCAGCACACTAGCCCCCCGCACAGATACGCAGTATTTT